The T cell receptor beta chain described here comes from a study of blood T cell repertoires in COVID-19. Germline-derived CDR1 and CDR2 are SGHVS and FQNEAQ. V lost 1 base, J lost 0 bases, and 10 bases stayed unmatched. CDR3 size: 18 residues. Only in-frame clones appear in the TCRdb table, and some are missing; sequencing was by immunoSEQ multiplex PCR. The table has some 47,000 clones, about nine tenths seen once. This sequence joins TRBV7-8 and TRBJ2-3, with 7 bases fitting TRBD2. The receptor comes from a man between 70 and 80 years old with acute or convalescent COVID-19. The sequenced material came from peripheral blood. The CDR3 DNA reads as TGTGCCAGCAGCTTAGTCGGTCCGGGCGGGGGAAGCACAGATACGCAGTATTTT. This encodes CASSLVGPGGGSTDTQYF.